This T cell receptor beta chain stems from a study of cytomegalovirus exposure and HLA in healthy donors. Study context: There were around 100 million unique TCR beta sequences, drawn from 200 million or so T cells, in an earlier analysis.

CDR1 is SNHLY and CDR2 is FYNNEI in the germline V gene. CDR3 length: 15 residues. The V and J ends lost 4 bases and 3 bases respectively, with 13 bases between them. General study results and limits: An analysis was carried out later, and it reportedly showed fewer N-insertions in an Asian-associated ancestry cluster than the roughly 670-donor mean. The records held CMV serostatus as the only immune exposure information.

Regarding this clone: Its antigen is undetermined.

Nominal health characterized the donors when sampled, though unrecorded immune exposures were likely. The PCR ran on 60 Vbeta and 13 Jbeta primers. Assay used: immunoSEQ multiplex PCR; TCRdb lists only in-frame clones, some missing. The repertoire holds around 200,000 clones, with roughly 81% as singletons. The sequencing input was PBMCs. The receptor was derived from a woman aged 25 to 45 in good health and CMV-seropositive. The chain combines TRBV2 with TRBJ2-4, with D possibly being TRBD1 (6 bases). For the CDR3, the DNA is TGTGCCAGCAGTGTGGAGACAGGTTTCAAAAACATTCAGTACTTC. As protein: CASSVETGFKNIQYF. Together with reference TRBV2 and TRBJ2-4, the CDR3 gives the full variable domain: EPEVTQTPSHQVTQMGQEVILRCVPISNHLYFYWYRQILGQKVEFLVSFYNNEISEKSEIFDDQFSVERPDGSNFTLKIRSTKLEDSAMYFCASSVETGFKNIQYFGAGTRLSVL.